A selection of T cell receptor beta chains follows, all from one sample in a study of blood T cell repertoires in COVID-19. Assay used: immunoSEQ multiplex PCR; TCRdb lists only in-frame clones, some missing. The data contain about 390,000 clones, about 90% of them singletons. The source material was peripheral blood. Receptor source: a woman between 55 and 75 years old with COVID-19, enrolled during active disease. The CDR3 runs from the conserved cysteine through the conserved F or W. A D gene is named only where the DNA matches it firmly. Some rows mark clone size as missing; the rest say once, few, many or name a class of expanded clone.

d_call,j_call,clone_size,v_call,cdr3_aa,cdr3_nt
.,TRBJ2-7,.,TRBV5-1,CASSLANQGSSYEQYF,TGCGCCAGCAGCTTGGCTAACCAGGGAAGCTCCTACGAGCAGTACTTC
.,TRBJ2-3,.,TRBV2,CASSEEVTDTQYF,TGTGCCAGCAGCGAGGAAGTGACAGATACGCAGTATTTT
TRBD2,TRBJ2-1,.,TRBV3-1/TRBV3-2,CASRAIAGSYNEQFF,TGTGCCAGCAGAGCTATAGCGGGCTCCTACAATGAGCAGTTCTTC
TRBD2,TRBJ2-7,.,TRBV27,CASSLPGGGAYF,TGTGCCAGCAGTCTGCCGGGAGGTGGAGCGTACTTC
.,TRBJ2-7,.,TRBV15,CATSRDPQGLYEQYF,TGTGCCACCAGCAGAGATCCACAGGGTCTCTACGAGCAGTACTTC
TRBD1,TRBJ1-3,.,TRBV19,CASSTQQGLSGNTIYF,TGTGCCAGTAGTACTCAACAGGGGCTCTCTGGAAACACCATATATTTT
TRBD1,TRBJ1-1,once,TRBV28,CASSPTGGEGNTEAFF,TGTGCCAGCAGCCCGACAGGGGGCGAGGGGAACACTGAAGCTTTCTTT
.,TRBJ1-1,.,TRBV28,CASSLWSGDTEAFF,TGTGCCAGCAGTTTATGGAGCGGGGACACTGAAGCTTTCTTT
.,TRBJ2-1,once,TRBV7-3,CASSLFAASNEQFF,TGTGCCAGCAGCTTATTCGCAGCGAGCAATGAGCAGTTCTTC
.,TRBJ2-4,.,TRBV30,CAWSVQGTKNIQYF,TGTGCCTGGAGTGTACAGGGAACCAAAAACATTCAGTACTTC
TRBD2,TRBJ2-1,.,TRBV11-2,CASSFTTGGPNEQFF,TGTGCCAGCAGCTTTACCACGGGGGGGCCCAATGAGCAGTTCTTC
.,TRBJ2-7,.,TRBV9,CASSVAGGHSYEQYF,TGTGCCAGCAGCGTAGCGGGGGGCCACTCCTACGAGCAGTACTTC
.,TRBJ1-5,.,TRBV3-1/TRBV3-2,CASSQGTLSNQPQHF,TGTGCCAGCAGCCAGGGCACACTCAGCAATCAGCCCCAGCATTTT
TRBD1,TRBJ1-5,.,TRBV18,CASSRDRGSNQPQHF,TGTGCCAGCTCACGAGACAGGGGAAGCAATCAGCCCCAGCATTTT
.,TRBJ1-2,.,TRBV28,CASSNPRGLLVGYTF,TGTGCCAGCAGTAACCCCAGGGGCCTCTTGGTTGGCTACACCTTC
TRBD1,TRBJ1-2,.,TRBV12-3/TRBV12-4,CASSYAGGGGYTF,TGTGCCAGCAGTTACGCAGGGGGAGGTGGCTACACCTTC
TRBD1,TRBJ1-2,.,TRBV7-3,CASSLRDRWGRGPLLTF,TGTGCCAGCAGCTTAAGGGACAGATGGGGCAGGGGTCCCCTTCTGACCTTC
.,TRBJ1-1,.,TRBV19,CASTPDTNTEAFF,TGTGCCAGTACCCCGGACACGAACACTGAAGCTTTCTTT
TRBD2,TRBJ2-5,.,TRBV5-1,CASSWNGGRGRGRETQYF,TGCGCCAGCAGCTGGAATGGTGGGCGTGGGAGGGGTCGAGAGACCCAGTACTTC
.,TRBJ1-4,.,TRBV5-1,CASSRDGGYEKLFF,TGCGCCAGCAGCCGAGATGGTGGTTATGAAAAACTGTTTTTT
TRBD2,TRBJ2-3,.,TRBV5-1,CASSWGLAGRGTDTQYF,TGCGCCAGCAGCTGGGGACTAGCGGGGAGAGGCACAGATACGCAGTATTTT
.,TRBJ1-4,.,TRBV3-1/TRBV3-2,CASSQADPGVGEKLFF,TGTGCCAGCAGCCAAGCCGACCCAGGGGTGGGAGAAAAACTGTTTTTT
.,TRBJ2-7,.,TRBV5-6,CASSPRGWEPFYEQYF,TGTGCCAGCAGCCCACGGGGGTGGGAACCCTTCTACGAGCAGTACTTC
.,TRBJ2-7,.,TRBV5-8,CASSAGSVTSYEQYF,TGTGCCAGCAGCGCAGGTTCCGTCACCTCCTACGAGCAGTACTTC
.,TRBJ1-1,.,TRBV6-1,CASSEVGVSTEAFF,TGTGCCAGCAGTGAAGTAGGGGTCTCCACTGAAGCTTTCTTT
.,TRBJ2-7,.,TRBV6-6,CASSTFSSYEQYF,TGTGCCAGCAGTACCTTCAGCTCCTACGAGCAGTACTTC
.,TRBJ2-7,.,TRBV7-2,CASSSAGNYEQYF,TGTGCCAGCAGCTCGGCAGGGAATTACGAGCAGTACTTC
TRBD1,TRBJ1-1,.,TRBV27,CASSGTVNAEAFF,TGTGCCAGCAGTGGGACAGTCAACGCTGAAGCTTTCTTT